The table lists the clone carrying this T cell receptor (beta chain) with a few counts. Its antigen remains unknown. This sample is drawn from a study of CD8 T cells in ankylosing spondylitis. Regarding the study as a whole: One TCR beta motif, made up of 7 or 8 highly homologous variants, appeared characteristic of ankylosing spondylitis blood. Disease-associated clonotypes exhibited CD8+ identity and were relatively infrequent in peripheral blood.

The CDR3 extends over 15 amino acids. V shed 5 bases, J shed 6 bases, and the junction held 10 bases outside the gene matches. Per the germline V gene, CDR1 is SGHVS and CDR2 is FQNEAQ. TCRdb reprocessed the 5' RACE reads with MiXCR, giving one entry per CDR3 protein. There are fewer than 650,000 distinct CDR3 sequences in the sample; about an eighth occur only once, and nearly 7% lies in the top ten. Sequencing input: blood, either unsorted or a sorted T cell fraction (not recorded which). This sequence originates from a male donor with ankylosing spondylitis. The gene calls are TRBV7-8 and TRBJ1-5; 7 positions agree with TRBD1. CDR3 amino acids: CASSPWTGVGQPQHF. The CDR3 nucleotides are TGTGCCAGCAGCCCCTGGACAGGAGTTGGTCAGCCCCAGCATTTT. Full variable domain (remainder filled in from reference TRBV7-8 and TRBJ1-5): GAGVSQSPRYKVAKRGQDVALRCDPISGHVSLFWYQQALGQGPEFLTYFQNEAQLDKSGLPSDRFFAERPEGSVSTLKIQRTQQEDSAVYLCASSPWTGVGQPQHFGDGTRLSIL.